This passage covers 20 T cell receptor beta chains from one sample sequenced in a study of regulatory T cells in long-lasting Graves disease. Arm-PCR of CDR3 regions and iRepertoire HTBI primers were used to build TCR beta libraries. Each CDR3 protein is one row after TCRdb ran MiXCR on the multiplex PCR reads. The profile shows some 250,000 distinct CDR3 sequences, about 16% of them singletons. The time point was: newly diagnosed GD, antithyroid drugs for less than 3 months. After RNA was extracted from PBMCs, the TCR library was made from it. The starting material was peripheral blood mononuclear cells (PBMCs), obtained at new diagnosis, from a patient treated with antithyroid drugs. Every receptor here comes from a female donor with Graves disease.

This clonotype was counted between two and nine times. The V and J genes are TRBV19 and TRBJ2-1, with 7 nucleotides matching TRBD2. V was clipped by 2 bases and J by 6 bases; unmatched bases: 10. CDR3 size: 16 residues. CDR1 LNHDA and CDR2 SQIVND come from the germline V gene (reference sequence). The CDR3 region is CASSITGGRGGNEQFF. In nucleotides, the CDR3 is TGTGCCAGTAGTATAACAGGCGGGAGAGGTGGCAATGAGCAGTTCTTC.

There are many counts of this clonotype. The CDR3 DNA sequence: TGTGCCAGCAGTTACGTTCGGGTTGCCTACGAGCAGTACTTC. It codes for CASSYVRVAYEQYF. The rearrangement uses TRBV6-2 or TRBV6-3 and TRBJ2-7; no clear D. The CDR3 is made up of 14 amino acids. Trimming shortened V by 2 bases and J by 2 bases, and 10 bases separated the two germline ends. Germline V gives CDR1 MNHEY, CDR2 SVGEGT.

This clonotype was picked up many times. The V and J genes are TRBV12-3 or TRBV12-4 and TRBJ2-3; 7 bases map to TRBD2. This CDR3 has 16 amino acids. J gave up 1 base and V 6 bases, and 10 bases lay outside the gene matches. CDR3 DNA: TGTGCCAGCAGCCTCCCGGGGCTAGCGGGCACAGATACGCAGTATTTT. It codes for CASSLPGLAGTDTQYF.

The V call is TRBV28, the J call TRBJ2-1; 7 bases agree with TRBD1. Germline V gene data show CDR1 as MDHEN and CDR2 as SYDVKM. The CDR3 loop spans 14 amino acids. Trimming at V came to 6 bases and at J to 8 bases, leaving 10 bases not matched to a gene. CDR3 loop: CASRLVRGPDEQFF. For the CDR3, the DNA is TGTGCCAGCAGGCTAGTAAGGGGGCCGGATGAGCAGTTCTTC.

The table lists this clonotype with many counts. The chain links TRBV30 to TRBJ2-6; TRBD1 or TRBD2 may be the D gene (5 bases each). V lost 3 bases to trimming and J lost 0 bases, with 27 bases between them. The CDR3 contains 21 residues. Germline CDR1 and CDR2: GTSNPN and SVGIG (reference sequence). CDR3 bases: TGTGCCTGGAGCAGTCCCCTCTCACGGCAGGGAGTTGGCTCTGGGGCCAACGTCCTGACTTTC. Its protein product is CAWSSPLSRQGVGSGANVLTF. The full variable domain, its missing parts supplied by reference TRBV30 and TRBJ2-6, is SQTIHQWPATLVQPVGSPLSLECTVEGTSNPNLYWYRQAAGRGLQLLFYSVGIGQISSEVPQNLSASRPQDRQFILSSKKLLLSDSGFYLCAWSSPLSRQGVGSGANVLTFGAGSRLTVL.

The rearrangement joins TRBV29-1 to TRBJ1-2; possible D gene TRBD1, 6 bases. Trimming pared 8 bases from V and 5 bases from J, leaving 18 bases between. Germline CDR1 SQVTM, CDR2 ANQGSEA. The CDR3 covers 13 residues. CDR3 in DNA: TGCAGCTGGGGACACTCCCGGTCTTATGGCTACACCTTC. Translated, it gives CSWGHSRSYGYTF. Full variable domain (outside the CDR3, taken from reference TRBV29-1 and TRBJ1-2): SAVISQKPSRDICQRGTSLTIQCQVDSQVTMMFWYRQQPGQSLTLIATANQGSEATYESGFVIDKFPISRPNLTFSTLTVSNMSPEDSSIYLCSWGHSRSYGYTFGSGTRLTVV.

This clonotype showed up many times. The V gene is TRBV18, the J gene TRBJ1-3; the D is unclear. CDR1 is KGHSH and CDR2 is LQKENI in the germline V gene. Deletions cut 2 bases from V and 0 bases from J, with 11 bases between. CDR3 length equals 16 residues. The CDR3 spells CASSPVQASSGNTIYF. The CDR3 DNA reads as TGTGCCAGCTCACCAGTGCAGGCGAGCTCTGGAAACACCATATATTTT.

This clonotype was counted many times. The rearrangement joins TRBV7-2 to TRBJ1-6; a possible D gene is TRBD1 (6 bases). The CDR3 is 13 amino acids. From germline, CDR1 is SGHTA and CDR2 FQGNSA. Trimming took off 8 bases at V and 6 bases at J, with 11 bases between the two ends. This CDR3 is CASAGAPNSPLHF. CDR3 nucleotide sequence: TGTGCCAGCGCAGGGGCCCCTAATTCACCCCTCCACTTT.

This clonotype came up many times. V gene TRBV10-2 combines with J gene TRBJ2-7; a possible D gene is TRBD2 (6 bases). This CDR3 is built from 14 residues. The germline V and J ends were trimmed by 6 bases and 0 bases, with 12 bases remaining between them. Germline CDR1 reads WSHSY; CDR2 reads SAAADI. This CDR3 is CASRLAPSSYEQYF. The CDR3 DNA reads TGCGCCAGCAGACTAGCTCCGAGCTCCTACGAGCAGTACTTC.

This clonotype showed up many times. This chain connects TRBV11-2 to TRBJ2-7, with 11 bases fitting TRBD1. CDR1 is SGHAT, CDR2 FQNNGV, per germline. The CDR3 is made up of 14 amino acids. With 5 bases clipped from V and 4 bases from J, the junction kept 4 bases outside the gene matches. For the CDR3, the DNA is TGTGCCAGCAGCGTGGGACAGGGGGGGTACGAGCAGTACTTC. Translation gives CASSVGQGGYEQYF.

Many counts were recorded for this clonotype. The junction departs from germline at one end; a sequencing error may be responsible. The chain joins TRBV7-3 to TRBJ2-1, with 8 bases identical to TRBD2. The V gene's germline CDR1 is SGHTA and CDR2 FQGTGA. The CDR3 length is 16 residues. The CDR3 region has the DNA TGTGCTAGCAGCCGGGCGGCAGGCGGGAGGACCAATGAGCAGTTCTTC. Protein: CASSRAAGGRTNEQFF.

This clonotype appeared many times. The chain's CDR3 is CASSIGPQGYEQYF. CDR3 nucleotide sequence: TGTGCCAGTAGTATAGGGCCCCAGGGCTACGAGCAGTACTTC. V is TRBV19 and J is TRBJ2-7; TRBD1 is a possible D gene (5 bases). This CDR3 is built from 14 residues. Germline CDR1 and CDR2: LNHDA and SQIVND (reference sequence). With 1 base removed from V and 3 bases from J, the gap between germline ends came to 10 bases.

At least ten counts were recorded for this clonotype. The chain carries TRBV14 and TRBJ2-1; possible D gene TRBD2, 6 bases. Germline V gene lookup returns CDR1 SGHDN and CDR2 FVKESK. The V end lost 7 bases, the J end lost 3 bases, and 13 bases lay between the germline ends. The CDR3 is 14 residues long. The CDR3 coding sequence is TGTGCCAGCAACCTTGGAGGGCTCTACAATGAGCAGTTCTTC. Translation gives CASNLGGLYNEQFF.

The CDR3 coding sequence is TGTGCCAGCAGCCAAGATGGCCTCTTGGGCGAGCAGTACTTC. Its protein product is CASSQDGLLGEQYF. This sequence joins TRBV4-2 and TRBJ2-7; D call uncertain. The germline CDR1 and CDR2 sequences are LGHNA and YNFKEQ. Trimming stripped 0 bases from V and 6 bases from J, with 12 bases between. This CDR3 region has 14 residues.

This clonotype was seen at least ten times. The J gene is TRBJ2-3, the V gene TRBV24-1; a weak D match, TRBD2 (6 bases). This CDR3 has 13 residues. Germline assignment: CDR1 KGHDR and CDR2 SFDVKD. Between the trimmed V and J ends, which lost 3 bases and 5 bases, there was a span of 8 bases. This CDR3 reads CATSDPREDTQYF. DNA of the CDR3: TGTGCCACCAGTGATCCGCGGGAAGATACGCAGTATTTT.

This clonotype was observed many times. V usage is TRBV24-1 and J usage is TRBJ1-4; TRBD1 matches at 9 bases. The CDR3 runs to 15 residues. The V gene end was trimmed by 4 bases and the J gene end by 11 bases; junction bases not matched to a gene: 10. Germline CDR1 KGHDR, CDR2 SFDVKD. The CDR3 loop is CATSDHTGGEEKLFF. CDR3 bases: TGTGCCACCAGTGACCATACAGGGGGCGAAGAGAAACTGTTTTTT.

This clonotype was recorded many times. V and J are TRBV24-1 and TRBJ2-1, with 7 bases aligning to TRBD2. There are 13 residues in the CDR3. The V gene's germline CDR1 is KGHDR and CDR2 SFDVKD. After removal of 9 bases from V and 8 bases from J, the junction contained 9 bases not matched to a gene. CDR3 in amino acids: CATGAGATHEQFF. Here the CDR3 DNA reads TGTGCCACCGGGGCGGGAGCGACCCATGAGCAGTTCTTC.

This clonotype was detected ten times or more. This chain uses TRBV6-5 with TRBJ2-5; 9 nucleotides match TRBD2. Germline assignment: CDR1 MNHEY and CDR2 SVGAGI. Trimming removed 3 bases from V and 4 bases from J; junction bases left unmatched: 3. This CDR3 region has 14 residues. The CDR3 is CASSYSGRGETQYF. The CDR3, as DNA: TGTGCCAGCAGTTATAGCGGGAGAGGAGAGACCCAGTACTTC.

This clonotype was observed at least ten times. This chain uses TRBV28 with TRBJ1-1, with D possibly being TRBD1 (6 bases). The germline gives CDR1 MDHEN, CDR2 SYDVKM. V dropped 8 bases and J dropped 7 bases, with 17 bases sitting between them. CDR3 size: 13 residues. The CDR3 bases are TGTGCCAGCCCGCCCGGCAGGGGAGGTGAAGCTTTCTTT. Translated, it gives CASPPGRGGEAFF.

This clonotype was picked up many times. The V and J genes are TRBV24-1 and TRBJ2-1; tentative D call: TRBD1 (6 bases). The germline V and J ends were trimmed by 3 bases and 11 bases, with 13 bases remaining between them. CDR1 is KGHDR, CDR2 SFDVKD, per germline. This CDR3 has 13 residues. The CDR3 loop reads CATSDLLDSKQFF. DNA of the CDR3: TGTGCCACCAGTGATCTGTTGGACAGTAAGCAGTTCTTC.